In its sample, the clone carrying this TCR beta chain was seen many times. This specimen comes from a study of T cells after posttransplantation cyclophosphamide. A marrow graft followed busulfan-fludarabine conditioning, with cyclophosphamide on days +3 and +4. Data came from immunoSEQ multiplex PCR; TCRdb stores just in-frame clones and leaves some out. Altogether 2,500 to 3,500 clones were found in the sample, and no singletons occur. CDR3 length: 15 amino acids. The V gene's germline CDR1 is MNHEY and CDR2 SVGAGI. V was clipped by 8 bases and J by 1 base; unmatched bases: 9. The TCR originated in a female patient aged 50 to 65 who received an allogeneic stem cell transplant from a related donor, was CMV-positive, and had no GVHD. Some T cells may arise from the graft donor. The V and J genes are TRBV6-5 and TRBJ2-3, with 7 bases aligning to TRBD1. Here the sequenced sample was PBMCs, taken after allogeneic stem cell transplant with posttransplant cyclophosphamide. CDR3 loop: CASGKTGPGTDTQYF. In nucleotides, the CDR3 is TGTGCCAGCGGGAAGACAGGGCCCGGCACAGATACGCAGTATTTT.